The 29 T cell receptor beta chains presented below share a single source sample, sequenced in a study of T-cell reconstitution after alpha-beta-depleted transplantation in children. Preparation of the TCRbeta library used unique molecular identifiers. In TCRdb, the PCR reads were re-called with MiXCR into one record per CDR3 protein. Here the sample spans about 340,000 distinct CDR3 sequences, about an eighth being singletons. The sample was PBMCs, taken from the stem cell graft. These receptors came from a human donor who donated a stem cell graft to a child with Fanconi anemia.

This clonotype was seen ten or more times. The V call is TRBV7-8, the J call TRBJ1-4; D unresolved. Germline assignment: CDR1 SGHVS and CDR2 FQNEAQ. The CDR3 spans 15 residues. V was shortened by 0 bases and J by 3 bases, with 8 bases between the two germline ends. This chain's CDR3 is CASSLARSANEKLFF. In DNA, the CDR3 is TGTGCCAGCAGCTTAGCGAGGTCGGCTAATGAAAAACTGTTTTTT.

The chain combines TRBV7-3 with TRBJ2-2; the D is unclear. CDR3 length: 15 amino acids. The germline V gene encodes CDR1 SGHTA and CDR2 FQGTGA. Trimming shortened V by 1 base and J by 1 base, and 7 bases separated the two germline ends. The CDR3 loop is CASSLKPENTGELFF. The CDR3 DNA reads as TGTGCCAGCAGCTTAAAACCGGAGAACACCGGGGAGCTGTTTTTT.

This clonotype has just one count. V gene TRBV29-1 combines with J gene TRBJ1-2; 9 bases match TRBD1. The V and J ends lost 6 bases and 0 bases, in that order; junction bases with no gene match: 5. The germline V gene encodes CDR1 SQVTM and CDR2 ANQGSEA. This CDR3 contains 14 residues. Written as DNA, the CDR3 is TGCAGCGTAGGCCGGGACAGGGCTAACTATGGCTACACCTTC. Translation gives CSVGRDRANYGYTF.

The chain is built from TRBV28 and TRBJ1-5; D gene ambiguous. Trimming left V 2 bases short and J 1 base short, with 9 bases between. The V gene's germline CDR1 is MDHEN and CDR2 SYDVKM. This CDR3 has 15 amino acids. This CDR3 reads CASSLGDRSNQPQHF. CDR3 sequence (DNA): TGTGCCAGCAGTTTAGGTGACCGAAGCAATCAGCCCCAGCATTTT.

Many counts were recorded for this clonotype. V and J are TRBV6-5 and TRBJ1-1; the D is unclear. CDR1 and CDR2 from the germline V gene are MNHEY and SVGAGI. Trimming left V 2 bases short and J 0 bases short, with 7 bases between. This CDR3 has 14 residues. The CDR3 region has the DNA TGTGCCAGCAGTTACACGCGCGTGAACACTGAAGCTTTCTTT. Translation gives CASSYTRVNTEAFF.

The CDR3, as DNA: TGCGCCAGCAGTGACCTCCGGGACAGGGGGCGAGGACCCAATCAGCCCCAGCATTTT. Translated: CASSDLRDRGRGPNQPQHF. The chain has TRBV10-1 and TRBJ1-5, with TRBD1 matching over 12 bases. Germline trimming cut 3 bases from V and 3 bases from J; bases unmatched to any gene: 12. Germline CDR1 is WNHNN and CDR2 is SYGVQD (reference sequence). The CDR3 consists of 19 residues.

This clonotype appeared a few times. One junction end disagrees with the germline gene, perhaps due to a read error. The chain combines TRBV7-7 with TRBJ1-6; no clear D. This CDR3 contains 13 residues. The germline CDR1 and CDR2 sequences are SSHAT and FNYEAQ (reference sequence). CDR3 DNA: TGTGCTAGCAGCTTAGAAGTGGATTCACCCCTCCACTTT. It specifies CASSLEVDSPLHF.

This clonotype was recorded at least ten times. This chain uses TRBV5-1 with TRBJ1-1, with TRBD1 identical over 10 bases. In germline, CDR1 is SGHRS, CDR2 YFSETQ. The junction had 0 bases not matched to a gene; V was cut back by 3 bases and J by 1 base. The CDR3 consists of 14 residues. This chain's CDR3 is CASSWTGGNTEAFF. The CDR3 DNA follows: TGCGCCAGCAGCTGGACAGGGGGGAACACTGAAGCTTTCTTT.

This clonotype was seen only a few times. The chain is built from TRBV5-4 and TRBJ1-2; D gene unclear. Germline CDR1 SGHNT, CDR2 YYREEE (reference sequence). V lost 0 bases to trimming and J lost 4 bases, with 13 bases between them. This CDR3 is built from 15 residues. Written as DNA, the CDR3 is TGTGCCAGCAGCTTGGGGTCCCAAATCTCCTATGGCTACACCTTC. Translated: CASSLGSQISYGYTF.

This chain uses TRBV5-6 with TRBJ2-1; D perhaps matches TRBD1 (5 bases). There are 13 residues in the CDR3. In germline, CDR1 is SGHDT, CDR2 YYEEEE. Trimming stripped 3 bases from V and 8 bases from J, with 12 bases between. The DNA for the CDR3 is TGTGCCAGCAGCTCCCAGGGAAGAGATGAGCAGTTCTTC. Its protein is CASSSQGRDEQFF. The full variable domain, in which reference TRBV5-6 and TRBJ2-1 provide the parts outside the CDR3, is DAGVTQSPTHLIKTRGQQVTLRCSPKSGHDTVSWYQQALGQGPQFIFQYYEEEERQRGNFPDRFSGHQFPNYSSELNVNALLLGDSALYLCASSSQGRDEQFFGPGTRLTVL.

This clonotype was detected ten times or more. The chain uses TRBV3-1 and TRBJ2-3; either TRBD1 or TRBD2 may supply D (5 bases each). CDR1 and CDR2 (germline): LGHDT, YNNKEL (reference sequence). Between the trimmed V and J ends, which lost 6 bases and 2 bases, there was a span of 12 bases. The CDR3 spans 14 residues. CDR3 loop: CASRLGANTDTQYF. The CDR3 DNA sequence: TGTGCCAGCAGGCTCGGGGCGAACACAGATACGCAGTATTTT.

This clonotype appeared many times. The chain carries TRBV9 and TRBJ1-4; D is ambiguous. Germline lookup yields CDR1 SGDLS and CDR2 YYNGEE. The V and J ends lost 0 bases and 6 bases respectively, with 12 bases between them. This CDR3 region has 15 residues. The CDR3 sequence: CASSVGGTTYEKLFF. Written as DNA, the CDR3 is TGTGCCAGCAGCGTAGGAGGTACGACGTATGAAAAACTGTTTTTT.

The chain recombines TRBV7-3 with TRBJ2-1; D tentatively reads TRBD1 or TRBD2 (5 bases each). The V gene lost 4 bases and the J gene lost 2 bases, with 9 bases spanning the gap. In germline, CDR1 is SGHTA, CDR2 FQGTGA. This CDR3 is 14 amino acids long. The CDR3 is CASSSGPTYNEQFF. The CDR3 DNA follows: TGTGCCAGCAGCTCGGGACCGACCTACAATGAGCAGTTCTTC.

At least ten counts were recorded for this clonotype. The chain couples TRBV6-2 or TRBV6-3 to TRBJ2-2; TRBD1 matches 9 bases. Looked up from germline, CDR1 is MNHEY and CDR2 is SVGEGT. This CDR3 spans 15 amino acids. Germline trimming cut 6 bases from V and 6 bases from J; bases unmatched to any gene: 8. CDR3 nucleotide sequence: TGTGCCAGCAGGGCCGGACAGGGGAGGCCCGGGGAGCTGTTTTTT. This codes for CASRAGQGRPGELFF.

The chain employs TRBV15 and TRBJ2-3; 7 bases match TRBD2. The CDR3 totals 16 residues. J gave up 4 bases and V 1 base, and 8 bases lay outside the gene matches. Per germline, CDR1 LNHNV and CDR2 YYDKDF (reference sequence). The CDR3 DNA reads TGTGCCACCAGCAGAGCGGTCAGGGAGGGCGCAGATACGCAGTATTTT. It encodes CATSRAVREGADTQYF.

This clonotype came up a few times. The V and J genes are TRBV4-2 and TRBJ2-7, with D possibly being TRBD1 or TRBD2 (6 bases each). CDR3 size: 17 residues. V was clipped by 1 base and J by 0 bases, with 16 bases between them. Germline V gives CDR1 LGHNA, CDR2 YNFKEQ. CDR3 sequence: CASSQGGAGSSSYEQYF. The CDR3 DNA reads as TGTGCCAGCAGCCAAGGGGGGGCTGGCAGCTCCTCCTACGAGCAGTACTTC.

This clonotype came up a few times. The rearrangement uses TRBV20-1 and TRBJ1-1; D ambiguous. V was cut by 1 base and J by 7 bases, with 19 bases left in between. The CDR3 consists of 15 residues. Germline V CDR1 and CDR2: DFQATT, SNEGSKA (reference sequence). CDR3 bases: TGCAGTGCTAGAGGTAGGGTCGACTCGTCGAATGAAGCTTTCTTT. The encoded protein is CSARGRVDSSNEAFF.

This CDR3 is CASSYGGFGLYEQYF. The CDR3 nucleotides are TGTGCCAGCAGTTACGGGGGATTCGGTCTCTACGAGCAGTACTTC. The chain employs TRBV6-5 and TRBJ2-7; D is perhaps TRBD1 or TRBD2 (5 bases each). Trimming took off 2 bases at V and 3 bases at J, with 14 bases between the two ends. The CDR3 has 15 residues. Germline CDR1 reads MNHEY; CDR2 reads SVGAGI.

This clonotype has a count of ten or more. The CDR3 bases are TGCAGTGCTAGCGATTCACCCCTCCACTTT. It specifies CSASDSPLHF. The chain combines TRBV20-1 with TRBJ1-6; no clear D gene. Germline V gene lookup returns CDR1 DFQATT and CDR2 SNEGSKA (reference sequence). The CDR3 extends over 10 amino acids. Trimming cost V 3 bases and J 8 bases, with 2 bases left between them.

The V gene is TRBV20-1, the J gene TRBJ1-5; no clear D. V lost 0 bases and J 4 bases, leaving 16 bases between the germline ends. CDR1 is DFQATT, CDR2 SNEGSKA, per germline (reference sequence). This CDR3 is 16 amino acids long. CDR3 residues: CSARDLSRQINQPQHF. The CDR3, as DNA: TGCAGTGCTAGAGATCTAAGCCGACAAATAAATCAGCCCCAGCATTTT.

This clonotype was recorded a few times. This rearrangement joins TRBV5-1 to TRBJ2-5, with D tentatively TRBD1 (6 bases). Trimming stripped 4 bases from V and 4 bases from J, with 11 bases between. CDR3 length: 13 amino acids. Germline V lookup: CDR1 SGHRS, CDR2 YFSETQ. The CDR3 loop is CASSNQGLETQYF. DNA for the CDR3: TGCGCCAGCAGCAATCAGGGGTTAGAGACCCAGTACTTC.

This rearrangement joins TRBV7-6 to TRBJ2-1; unclear D gene. Germline lookup yields CDR1 SGHVS and CDR2 FNYEAQ. The CDR3 is 15 residues long. Trimming stripped 1 base from V and 7 bases from J, with 14 bases between. In nucleotides, the CDR3 is TGTGCCAGCAGCTTAGTTGGAACCATCCCGAATGAGCAGTTCTTC. It is translated as CASSLVGTIPNEQFF.

This clonotype was counted between two and nine times. The chain joins TRBV2 to TRBJ2-4, with a weak D call TRBD1 (6 bases). Germline assignment: CDR1 SNHLY and CDR2 FYNNEI. This CDR3 has 14 amino acids. V was trimmed by 4 bases and J by 8 bases, leaving 15 bases between them. CDR3 nucleotide sequence: TGTGCCAGCAGTGGATACAGGGCTGGGGACATTCAGTACTTC. As protein: CASSGYRAGDIQYF.

This chain links TRBV2 with TRBJ2-2, with 10 bases lining up with TRBD1. The germline V gene has CDR1 SNHLY and CDR2 FYNNEI. The CDR3 consists of 14 residues. V gave up 11 bases and J gave up 1 base; unmatched junction bases: 4. This CDR3 is CAADRGLNTGELFF. For the CDR3, the DNA is TGTGCCGCAGACAGGGGGCTGAACACCGGGGAGCTGTTTTTT.

This clonotype occurred a few times. This chain links TRBV4-3 with TRBJ1-6, with D unclear. Germline-derived CDR1 and CDR2 are LGHNA and YSLEER. V was clipped by 0 bases and J by 0 bases, with 9 bases between them. CDR3 length equals 17 residues. Here the CDR3 reads CASSQDTLSSYNSPLHF. The CDR3 nucleotides read TGCGCCAGCAGCCAAGATACCCTGAGCTCCTATAATTCACCCCTCCACTTT.

V is TRBV7-2 and J is TRBJ1-2; 7 bases align to TRBD1. Germline CDR1 is SGHTA and CDR2 is FQGNSA. The CDR3 contains 13 residues. Losses at the gene ends were 1 base for V and 8 bases for J; bases not matched to a gene: 4. This CDR3 reads CASSLVRGLGYTF. The CDR3 DNA is TGTGCCAGCAGCTTAGTGAGGGGGCTAGGCTACACCTTC.

This sequence joins TRBV5-4 and TRBJ2-1; no clear D gene. The CDR3 consists of 12 residues. V gave up 1 base and J gave up 5 bases, with 4 bases separating them. Germline lookup yields CDR1 SGHNT and CDR2 YYREEE (reference sequence). The CDR3 DNA reads TGTGCCAGCAGCTTGTACAACAATGAGCAGTTCTTC. Its protein product is CASSLYNNEQFF.

This clonotype was observed a few times. The chain joins TRBV10-2 to TRBJ2-7, with 7 bases matching TRBD1. The length of the CDR3 is 14 residues. Germline CDR1 and CDR2: WSHSY and SAAADI. The junction had 8 bases not matched to a gene; V was cut back by 6 bases and J by 3 bases. Written as DNA, the CDR3 is TGCGCCAGCAGCAAACCGGGACAGAACTACGAGCAGTACTTC. Translated, it gives CASSKPGQNYEQYF.

Comments on this clonotype: A junction end diverges from the germline sequence, so it may reflect a read error. The chain uses TRBV7-2 and TRBJ2-5; D is possibly TRBD2 (7 bases). The CDR3 runs 17 residues. CDR1 and CDR2 from the germline V gene are SGHTA and FQGNSA. The CDR3 reads CAISKIRGGGFQETQYF. The CDR3 DNA reads as TGTGCCATCAGCAAAATCAGAGGGGGGGGTTTTCAAGAGACCCAGTACTTC.